This record concerns one TCR beta chain sequence. Its antigen is unidentified. Unique-molecular-identifier-tagged TCR beta cDNA libraries were used. Hundreds of thousands of cDNA molecules came from 1 to 10 million T cells. TCRdb passed the PCR reads through MiXCR, listing each CDR3 protein once. In the table there are about 820,000 distinct CDR3 sequences, about 57% of which are singletons. The record originates from a study of post-analysis software for immune sequencing data. There are 18 residues in the CDR3. V shed 3 bases, J shed 0 bases, and the junction held 12 bases outside the gene matches. Study-level results: Included in a set of 5 or 6 TRBV segments more frequent in patients than controls were TRBV5-6, TRBV5-1 and TRBV20-1.

Sequencing used blood. The source is a girl aged 5-17 years with multiple sclerosis. V usage is TRBV12-3 or TRBV12-4 and J usage is TRBJ2-7; TRBD1 matches at 9 bases. The CDR3 region has the DNA TGTGCCAGCAGTTTCGACAGGGGGGCGGGACTCCACTCCTACGAGCAGTACTTC. Translation: CASSFDRGAGLHSYEQYF.